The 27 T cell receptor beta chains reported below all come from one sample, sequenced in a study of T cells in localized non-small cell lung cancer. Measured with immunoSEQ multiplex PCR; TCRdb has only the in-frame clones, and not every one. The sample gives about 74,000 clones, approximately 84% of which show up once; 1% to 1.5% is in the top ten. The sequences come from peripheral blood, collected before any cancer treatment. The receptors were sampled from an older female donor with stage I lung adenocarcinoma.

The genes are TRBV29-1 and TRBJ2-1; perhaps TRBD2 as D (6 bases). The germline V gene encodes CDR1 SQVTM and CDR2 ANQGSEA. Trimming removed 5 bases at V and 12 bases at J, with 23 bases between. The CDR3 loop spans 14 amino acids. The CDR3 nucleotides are TGCAGCGTTACATCCGGGACTCCTCAGATCGGGCAGTTCTTC. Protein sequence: CSVTSGTPQIGQFF.

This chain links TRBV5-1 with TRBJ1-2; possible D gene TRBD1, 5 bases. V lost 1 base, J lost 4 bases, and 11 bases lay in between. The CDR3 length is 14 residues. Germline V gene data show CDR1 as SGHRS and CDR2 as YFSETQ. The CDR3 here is CASSLNSGLYGYTF. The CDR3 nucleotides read TGCGCCAGCAGCTTGAATTCGGGACTCTATGGCTACACCTTC.

For the CDR3, the DNA is TGTGCCAGCAGCTTTAGTCCGGGACTAGCGGGGCAAGAGACCCAGTACTTC. It codes for CASSFSPGLAGQETQYF. The V gene is TRBV5-6, the J gene TRBJ2-5; 13 bases line up with TRBD2. This CDR3 is built from 17 residues. In germline, CDR1 is SGHDT, CDR2 YYEEEE. Trimming cost V 2 bases and J 2 bases; bases outside gene matches: 6.

CDR3 DNA sequence: TGTGCCAGCAGTTCCAGCAACACCGGGGAGCTGTTTTTT. Amino acids: CASSSSNTGELFF. The chain employs TRBV6-5 and TRBJ2-2; no definite D call. Trimming took 4 bases from V and 2 from J, leaving 5 bases between them. Germline CDR1 reads MNHEY; CDR2 reads SVGAGI. The CDR3 sequence is 13 residues long.

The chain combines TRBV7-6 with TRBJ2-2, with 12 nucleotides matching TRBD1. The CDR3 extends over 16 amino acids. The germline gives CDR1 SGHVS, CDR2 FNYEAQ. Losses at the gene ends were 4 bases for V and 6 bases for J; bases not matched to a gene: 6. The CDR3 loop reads CASSSTGTGGAGELFF. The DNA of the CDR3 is TGTGCCAGCAGCTCGACCGGGACAGGGGGCGCCGGGGAGCTGTTTTTT.

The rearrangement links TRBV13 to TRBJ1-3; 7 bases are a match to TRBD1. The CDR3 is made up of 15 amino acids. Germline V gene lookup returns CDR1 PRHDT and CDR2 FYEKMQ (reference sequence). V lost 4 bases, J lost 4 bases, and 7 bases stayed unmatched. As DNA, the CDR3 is TGTGCCAGCAGCTCATCGACAGGGCGCGGAAACACCATATATTTT. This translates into CASSSSTGRGNTIYF.

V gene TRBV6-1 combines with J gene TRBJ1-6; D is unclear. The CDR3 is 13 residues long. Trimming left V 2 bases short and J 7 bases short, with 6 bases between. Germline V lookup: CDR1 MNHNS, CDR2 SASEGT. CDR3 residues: CASSENGNSPLHF. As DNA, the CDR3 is TGTGCCAGCAGTGAAAATGGAAATTCACCCCTCCACTTT.

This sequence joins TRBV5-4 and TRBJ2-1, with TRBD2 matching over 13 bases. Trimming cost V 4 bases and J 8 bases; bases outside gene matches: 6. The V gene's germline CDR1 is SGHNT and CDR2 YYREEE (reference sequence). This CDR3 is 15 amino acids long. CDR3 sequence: CASSKTSGGADEQFF. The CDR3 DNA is TGTGCCAGCAGCAAAACTAGCGGGGGGGCTGATGAGCAGTTCTTC.

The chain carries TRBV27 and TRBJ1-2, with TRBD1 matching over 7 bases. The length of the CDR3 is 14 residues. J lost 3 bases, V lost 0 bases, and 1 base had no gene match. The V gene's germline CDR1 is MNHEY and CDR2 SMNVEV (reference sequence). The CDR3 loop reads CASSLSGGDYGYTF. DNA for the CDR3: TGTGCCAGCAGTTTATCAGGGGGCGACTATGGCTACACCTTC.

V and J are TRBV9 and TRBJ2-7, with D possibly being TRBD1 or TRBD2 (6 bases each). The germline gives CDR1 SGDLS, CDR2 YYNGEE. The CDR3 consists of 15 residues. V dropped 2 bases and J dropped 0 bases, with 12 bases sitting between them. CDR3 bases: TGTGCCAGCAGCGTCGAAGGGGGGACCTCCTACGAGCAGTACTTC. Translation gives CASSVEGGTSYEQYF.

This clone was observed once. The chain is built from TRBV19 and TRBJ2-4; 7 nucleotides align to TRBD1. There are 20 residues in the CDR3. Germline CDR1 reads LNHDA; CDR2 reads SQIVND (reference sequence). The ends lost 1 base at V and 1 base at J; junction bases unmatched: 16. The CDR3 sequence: CASSIAPSTTGYVAKNIQYF. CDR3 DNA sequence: TGTGCCAGTAGTATAGCCCCCTCCACGACAGGGTATGTGGCCAAAAACATTCAGTACTTC.

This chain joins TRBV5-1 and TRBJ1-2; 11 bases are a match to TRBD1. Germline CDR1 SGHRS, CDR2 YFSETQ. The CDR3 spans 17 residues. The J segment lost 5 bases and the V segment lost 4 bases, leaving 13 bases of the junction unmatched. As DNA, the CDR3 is TGCGCCAGCAGCCCGGGACAGGGGGTCACGGGCGTGTATGGCTACACCTTC. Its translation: CASSPGQGVTGVYGYTF.

Written as DNA, the CDR3 is TGCGCCAGCAGTCCCGGTGGGTTGGCGAACACCGGGGAGCTGTTTTTT. This gives the protein CASSPGGLANTGELFF. V usage is TRBV23-1 and J usage is TRBJ2-2; D remains ambiguous. TRBV23-1 is assigned to the ORF class and has an uncertain function. The V gene lost 4 bases and the J gene lost 0 bases, with 12 bases spanning the gap. The CDR3 is 16 amino acids.

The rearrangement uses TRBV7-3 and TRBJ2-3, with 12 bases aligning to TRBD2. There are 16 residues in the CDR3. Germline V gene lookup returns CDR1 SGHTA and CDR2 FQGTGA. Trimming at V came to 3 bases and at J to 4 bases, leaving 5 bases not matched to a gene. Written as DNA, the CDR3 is TGTGCCAGCAGCTTGTCTAGCGGGAGGGGCTCAGATACGCAGTATTTT. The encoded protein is CASSLSSGRGSDTQYF.

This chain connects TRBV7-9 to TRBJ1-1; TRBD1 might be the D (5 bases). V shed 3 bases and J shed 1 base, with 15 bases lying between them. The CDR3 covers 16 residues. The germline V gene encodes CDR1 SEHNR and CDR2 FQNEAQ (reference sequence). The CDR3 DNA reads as TGTGCCAGCAGCTTCATTGGGGTCAGGGCGAACACTGAAGCTTTCTTT. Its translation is CASSFIGVRANTEAFF. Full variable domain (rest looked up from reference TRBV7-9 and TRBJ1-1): DTGVSQNPRHKITKRGQNVTFRCDPISEHNRLYWYRQTLGQGPEFLTYFQNEAQLEKSRLLSDRFSAERPKGSFSTLEIQRTEQGDSAMYLCASSFIGVRANTEAFFGQGTRLTVV.

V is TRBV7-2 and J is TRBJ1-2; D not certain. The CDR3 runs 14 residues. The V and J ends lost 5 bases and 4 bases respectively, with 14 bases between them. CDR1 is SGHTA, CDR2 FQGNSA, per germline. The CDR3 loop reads CASSPSYRIYGYTF. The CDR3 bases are TGTGCCAGCAGCCCGAGCTACAGAATCTATGGCTACACCTTC.

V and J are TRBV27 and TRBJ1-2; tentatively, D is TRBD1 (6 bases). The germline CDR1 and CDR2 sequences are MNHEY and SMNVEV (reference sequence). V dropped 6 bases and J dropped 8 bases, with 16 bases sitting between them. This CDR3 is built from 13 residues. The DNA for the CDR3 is TGTGCCAGCAGACGGGGGAAAGGGGGAGGCTACACCTTC. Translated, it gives CASRRGKGGGYTF.

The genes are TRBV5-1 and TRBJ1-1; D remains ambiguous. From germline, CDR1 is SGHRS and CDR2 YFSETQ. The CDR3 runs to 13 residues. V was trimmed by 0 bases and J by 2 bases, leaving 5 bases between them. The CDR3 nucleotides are TGCGCCAGCAGCTTGGATTTCAACACTGAAGCTTTCTTT. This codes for CASSLDFNTEAFF.

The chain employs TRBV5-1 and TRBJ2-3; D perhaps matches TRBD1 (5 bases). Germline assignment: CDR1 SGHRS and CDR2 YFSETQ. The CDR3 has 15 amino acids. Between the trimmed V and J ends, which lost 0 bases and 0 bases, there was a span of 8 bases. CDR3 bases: TGCGCCAGCAGCTTGGAAGGGGCGAGCACAGATACGCAGTATTTT. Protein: CASSLEGASTDTQYF.

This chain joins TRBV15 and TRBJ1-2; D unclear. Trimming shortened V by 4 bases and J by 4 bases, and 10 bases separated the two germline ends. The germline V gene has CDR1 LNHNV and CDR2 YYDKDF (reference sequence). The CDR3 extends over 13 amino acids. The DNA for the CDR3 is TGTGCCACCAGCACTAGGCGACCCTATGGCTACACCTTC. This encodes CATSTRRPYGYTF.

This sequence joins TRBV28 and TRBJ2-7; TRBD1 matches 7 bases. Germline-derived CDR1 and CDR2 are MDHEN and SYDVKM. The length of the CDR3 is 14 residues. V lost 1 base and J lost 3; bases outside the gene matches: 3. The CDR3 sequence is CASSLLGGLYEQYF. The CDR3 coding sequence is TGTGCCAGCAGTTTATTAGGGGGCCTCTACGAGCAGTACTTC.

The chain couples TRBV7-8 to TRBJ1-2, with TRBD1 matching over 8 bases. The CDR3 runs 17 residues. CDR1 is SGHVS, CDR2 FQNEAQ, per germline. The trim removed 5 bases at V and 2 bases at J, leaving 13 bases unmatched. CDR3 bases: TGTGCCAGCAGCATCCTGTCGGGGGCAGGGGGCAACTATGGCTACACCTTC. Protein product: CASSILSGAGGNYGYTF. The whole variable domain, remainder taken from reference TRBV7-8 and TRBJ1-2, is GAGVSQSPRYKVAKRGQDVALRCDPISGHVSLFWYQQALGQGPEFLTYFQNEAQLDKSGLPSDRFFAERPEGSVSTLKIQRTQQEDSAVYLCASSILSGAGGNYGYTFGSGTRLTVV.

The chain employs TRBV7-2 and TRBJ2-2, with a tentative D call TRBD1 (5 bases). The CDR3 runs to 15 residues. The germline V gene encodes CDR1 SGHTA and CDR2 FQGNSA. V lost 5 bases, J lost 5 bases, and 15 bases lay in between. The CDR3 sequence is CASSRPAGITGELFF. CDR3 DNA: TGTGCCAGCAGCCGGCCGGCAGGGATAACCGGGGAGCTGTTTTTT.

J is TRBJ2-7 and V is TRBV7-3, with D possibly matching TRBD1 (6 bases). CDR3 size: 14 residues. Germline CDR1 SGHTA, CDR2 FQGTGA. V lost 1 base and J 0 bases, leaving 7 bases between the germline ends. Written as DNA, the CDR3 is TGTGCCAGCAGCTTAAGGACAGACTCCTACGAGCAGTACTTC. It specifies CASSLRTDSYEQYF.

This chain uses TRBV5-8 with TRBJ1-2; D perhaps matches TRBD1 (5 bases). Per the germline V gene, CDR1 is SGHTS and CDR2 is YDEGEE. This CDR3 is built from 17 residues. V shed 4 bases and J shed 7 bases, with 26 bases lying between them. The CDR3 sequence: CASSQRISGQGRGGYTF. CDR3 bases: TGTGCCAGCAGCCAACGCATATCTGGTCAGGGACGCGGTGGCTACACCTTC.

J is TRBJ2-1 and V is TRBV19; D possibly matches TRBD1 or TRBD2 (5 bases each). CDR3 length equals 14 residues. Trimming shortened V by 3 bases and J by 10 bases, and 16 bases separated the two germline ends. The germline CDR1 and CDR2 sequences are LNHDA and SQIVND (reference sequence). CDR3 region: CASSIRDGHSEQFF. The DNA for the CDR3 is TGTGCCAGTAGTATTCGGGACGGACACTCCGAGCAGTTCTTC.

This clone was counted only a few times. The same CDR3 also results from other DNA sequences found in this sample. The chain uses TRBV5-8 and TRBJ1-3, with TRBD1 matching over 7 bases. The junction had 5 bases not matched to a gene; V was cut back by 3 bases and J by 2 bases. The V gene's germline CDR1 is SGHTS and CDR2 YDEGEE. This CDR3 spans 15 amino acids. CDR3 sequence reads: CASSSDRVPGNTIYF. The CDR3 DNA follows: TGTGCCAGCAGCTCCGACAGGGTACCTGGAAACACCATATATTTT.